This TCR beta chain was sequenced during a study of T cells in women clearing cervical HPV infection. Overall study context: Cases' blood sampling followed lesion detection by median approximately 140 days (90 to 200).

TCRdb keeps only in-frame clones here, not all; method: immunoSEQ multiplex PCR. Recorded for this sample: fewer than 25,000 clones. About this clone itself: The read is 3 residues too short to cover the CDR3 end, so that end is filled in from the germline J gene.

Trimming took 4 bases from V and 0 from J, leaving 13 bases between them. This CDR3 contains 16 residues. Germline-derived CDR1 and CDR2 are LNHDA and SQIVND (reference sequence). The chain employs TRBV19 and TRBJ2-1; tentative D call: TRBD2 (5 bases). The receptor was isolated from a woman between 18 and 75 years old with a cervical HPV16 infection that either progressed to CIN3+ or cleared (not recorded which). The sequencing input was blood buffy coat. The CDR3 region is CASSTSAGHSYNEQFF. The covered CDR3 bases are TGTGCCAGTAGTACGTCGGCGGGCCACTCCTACAATGAG.